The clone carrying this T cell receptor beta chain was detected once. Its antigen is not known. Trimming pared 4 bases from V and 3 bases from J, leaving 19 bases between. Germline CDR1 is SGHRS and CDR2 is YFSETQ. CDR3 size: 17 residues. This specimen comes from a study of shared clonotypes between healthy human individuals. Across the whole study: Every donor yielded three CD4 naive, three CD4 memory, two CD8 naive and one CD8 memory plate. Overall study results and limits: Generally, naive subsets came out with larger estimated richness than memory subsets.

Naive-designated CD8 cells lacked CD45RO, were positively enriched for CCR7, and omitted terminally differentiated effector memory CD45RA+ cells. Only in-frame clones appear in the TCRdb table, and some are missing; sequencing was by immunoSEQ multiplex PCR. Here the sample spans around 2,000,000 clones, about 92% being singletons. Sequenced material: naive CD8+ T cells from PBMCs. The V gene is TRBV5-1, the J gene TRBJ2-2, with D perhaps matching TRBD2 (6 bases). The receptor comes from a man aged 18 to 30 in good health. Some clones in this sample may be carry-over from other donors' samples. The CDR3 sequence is CASSPVAGSGYTGELFF. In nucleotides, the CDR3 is TGCGCCAGCAGCCCGGTGGCCGGGAGCGGGTACACCGGGGAGCTGTTTTTT.